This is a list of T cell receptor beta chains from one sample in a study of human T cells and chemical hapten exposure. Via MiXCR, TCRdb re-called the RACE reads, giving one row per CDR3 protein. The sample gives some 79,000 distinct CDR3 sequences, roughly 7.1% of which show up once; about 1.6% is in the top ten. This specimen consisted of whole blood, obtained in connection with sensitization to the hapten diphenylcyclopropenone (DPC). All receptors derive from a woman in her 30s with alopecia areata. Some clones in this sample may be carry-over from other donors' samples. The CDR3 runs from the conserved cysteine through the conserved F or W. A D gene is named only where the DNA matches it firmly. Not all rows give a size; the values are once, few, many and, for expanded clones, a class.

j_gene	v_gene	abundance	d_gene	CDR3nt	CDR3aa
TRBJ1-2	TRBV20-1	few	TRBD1	TGCAGCACAACTCCAGGGGGAGGGTATGGCTACACCTTC	CSTTPGGGYGYTF
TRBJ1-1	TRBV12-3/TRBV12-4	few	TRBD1	TGTGCCAGCTTACCTCGACAGGGGGCCAAGAACACTGAAGCTTTCTTT	CASLPRQGAKNTEAFF
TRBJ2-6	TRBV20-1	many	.	TGCAGTGCTAGAGCGCATGCTGGGGCCAACGTCCTGACTTTC	CSARAHAGANVLTF
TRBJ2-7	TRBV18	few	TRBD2	TGTGCCAGCTCACCCCGGGAGGACTCCTACGAGCAGTACTTC	CASSPREDSYEQYF
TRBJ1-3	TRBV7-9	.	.	TGTGCCAGCAGCCCGGGAAAGGACACCATATATTTT	CASSPGKDTIYF
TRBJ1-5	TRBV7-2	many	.	TGTGCCAGCAGCTTACTCAACCAGCCCCAGCATTTT	CASSLLNQPQHF
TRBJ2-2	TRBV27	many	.	TGTGCCAGCAGTTTCTCCGGACAGCTCACCGGGGAGCTGTTTTTT	CASSFSGQLTGELFF
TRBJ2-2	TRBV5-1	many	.	TGCGCCAGCAGCTATCGGGTCACCGGGGAGCTGTTTTTT	CASSYRVTGELFF
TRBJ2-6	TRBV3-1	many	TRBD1	TGTGCCAGCAGCCGGGACAGAAACTCTGGGGCCAACGTCCTGACTTTC	CASSRDRNSGANVLTF
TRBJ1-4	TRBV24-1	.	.	TGTGCCACCAGTGATTTTAGAAACGGGACACAAAATGAAAAACTGTTTTTT	CATSDFRNGTQNEKLFF
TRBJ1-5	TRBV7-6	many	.	TGTGCCAGCAGCTTAATGTCCGGCGTTAATCAGCCCCAGCATTTT	CASSLMSGVNQPQHF
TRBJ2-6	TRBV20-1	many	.	TGCAGTGCCTCTTATCCGTCTGGGGCCAACGTCCTGACTTTC	CSASYPSGANVLTF
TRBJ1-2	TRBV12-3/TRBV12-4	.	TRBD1	TGTGCCAGCAGTAATACGGGACAGGGTGGTGGCTACACCTTC	CASSNTGQGGGYTF
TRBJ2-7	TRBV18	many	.	TGTGCCAGCTTTTCCGACAGGACCCCCTACGAGCAGTACTTC	CASFSDRTPYEQYF
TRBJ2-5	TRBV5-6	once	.	TGTGCAAGAAGCCCGCGGGGCCTCGGAATTTCAGAGACCCAGTACTTC	CARSPRGLGISETQYF
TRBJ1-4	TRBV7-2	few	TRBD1	TGTGCCAGCAGCTTAGGGGGACAGGGAGGTGAAAAACTGTTTTTT	CASSLGGQGGEKLFF
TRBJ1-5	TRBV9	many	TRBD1	TGTGCCAGCAGCGACACAGGGGATAGCAATCAGCCCCAGCATTTT	CASSDTGDSNQPQHF
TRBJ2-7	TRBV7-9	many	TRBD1	TGTGCCAGCAGCCAGCCGGGACAGGGGCACTACGAGCAGTACTTC	CASSQPGQGHYEQYF
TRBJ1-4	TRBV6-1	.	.	TGTGCCAGCAGTGAAGCTGGCGGTGGTGAAAAACTGTTTTTT	CASSEAGGGEKLFF
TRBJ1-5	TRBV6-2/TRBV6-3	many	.	TGTGCCAGTACCGATTCTCGCTATCAGCCCCAGCATTTT	CASTDSRYQPQHF
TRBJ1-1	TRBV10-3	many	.	TGTGCCATCAGTGATCCGGGAAACGGGGGCGCTGAAGCTTTCTTT	CAISDPGNGGAEAFF
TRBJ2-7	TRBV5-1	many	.	TGCGCCAGCAGCTCCGGCCCGGTTCGGGGCGAGCAGTACTTC	CASSSGPVRGEQYF
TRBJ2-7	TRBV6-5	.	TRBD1	TGTGCCAGCAGTGCCGGGACAGGGTACTCCTACGAGCAGTACTTC	CASSAGTGYSYEQYF
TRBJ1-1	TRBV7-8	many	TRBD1	TGTGCCAGCAGCTTAGCGAGGTCGGACAGGGTGTTATGGGCTTTCTTT	CASSLARSDRVLWAFF
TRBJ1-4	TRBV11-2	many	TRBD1	TGTGCCAGCAGCTCAAACAGGGGCGAAAAACTGTTTTTT	CASSSNRGEKLFF
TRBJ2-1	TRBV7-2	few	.	TGTGCCAGCAGCTTAGATATCCAAAACAATGAGCAGTTCTTC	CASSLDIQNNEQFF
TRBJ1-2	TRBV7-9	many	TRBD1	TGTGCCAGCTCCGGGACAGGGGGTTCTGGCTACACCTTC	CASSGTGGSGYTF
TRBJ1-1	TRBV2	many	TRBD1	TGTGCCAGCAGGCCTGCCGGGACAGGGCTAGAAGCTTTCTTT	CASRPAGTGLEAFF
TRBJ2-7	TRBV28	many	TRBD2	TGTGCCAGCAGTTCACCGACTAGCGGGGAACACGAGCAGTACTTC	CASSSPTSGEHEQYF
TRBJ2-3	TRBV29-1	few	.	TGCAGCGTTGTTGAAAATACGCAGTATTTT	CSVVENTQYF
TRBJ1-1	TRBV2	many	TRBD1	TGTGCCAGCAGTTACAACCAACAGGGGAGGGACACTGAAGCTTTCTTT	CASSYNQQGRDTEAFF
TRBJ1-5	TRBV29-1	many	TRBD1	TGCAGCGTACAGACAGGGGGCAATCAGCCCCAGCATTTT	CSVQTGGNQPQHF
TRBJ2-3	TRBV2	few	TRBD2	TGTGCCAGCAAGATGGGACTAGCGGGTGGAGATACGCAGTATTTT	CASKMGLAGGDTQYF
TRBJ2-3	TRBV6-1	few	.	TGTGCCAGCAGTGATCGGAGCAATCAGCCCCAGTATTTT	CASSDRSNQPQYF
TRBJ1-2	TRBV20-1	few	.	TGCAGTGTTCGTGACTACTATGGCTACACCTTC	CSVRDYYGYTF
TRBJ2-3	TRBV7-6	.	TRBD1	TGTGCCAGCAGCTTCGGGACAGGGGTTGCAGATACGCAGTATTTT	CASSFGTGVADTQYF
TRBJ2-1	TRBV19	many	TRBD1	TGTGCCAGTAGTACTTTGCCGGGACAGCCGAACCACAATGAGCAGTTCTTC	CASSTLPGQPNHNEQFF